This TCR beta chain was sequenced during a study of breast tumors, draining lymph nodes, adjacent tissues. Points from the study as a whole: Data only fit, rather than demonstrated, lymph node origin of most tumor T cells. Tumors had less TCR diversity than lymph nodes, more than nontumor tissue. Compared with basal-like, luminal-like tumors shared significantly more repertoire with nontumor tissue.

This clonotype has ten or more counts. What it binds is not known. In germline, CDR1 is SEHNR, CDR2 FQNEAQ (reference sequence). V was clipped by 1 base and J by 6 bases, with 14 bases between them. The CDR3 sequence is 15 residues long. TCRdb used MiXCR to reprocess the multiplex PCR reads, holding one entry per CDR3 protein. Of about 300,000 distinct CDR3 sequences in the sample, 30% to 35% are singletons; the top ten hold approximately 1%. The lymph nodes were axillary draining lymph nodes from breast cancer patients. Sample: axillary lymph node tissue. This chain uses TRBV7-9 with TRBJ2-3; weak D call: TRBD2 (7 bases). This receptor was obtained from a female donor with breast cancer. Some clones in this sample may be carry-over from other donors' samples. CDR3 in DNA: TGTGCCAGCAGCTTAGTGGGGGGGCGGTCGGATACGCAGTATTTT. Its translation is CASSLVGGRSDTQYF.